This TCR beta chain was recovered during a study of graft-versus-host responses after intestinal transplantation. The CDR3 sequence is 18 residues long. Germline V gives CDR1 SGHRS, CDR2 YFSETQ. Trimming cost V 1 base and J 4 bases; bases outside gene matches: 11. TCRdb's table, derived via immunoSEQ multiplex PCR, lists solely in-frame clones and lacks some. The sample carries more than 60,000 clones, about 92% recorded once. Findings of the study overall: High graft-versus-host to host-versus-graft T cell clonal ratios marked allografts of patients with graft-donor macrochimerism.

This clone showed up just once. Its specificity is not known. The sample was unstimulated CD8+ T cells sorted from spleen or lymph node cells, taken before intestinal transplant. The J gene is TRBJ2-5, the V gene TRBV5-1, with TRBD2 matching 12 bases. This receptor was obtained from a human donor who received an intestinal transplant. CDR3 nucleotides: TGCGCCAGCAGCTTGCCGGCTAGCGGGGGGGATACAGGAGAGACCCAGTACTTC. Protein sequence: CASSLPASGGDTGETQYF.